One sample yielded the 18 T cell receptor beta chains listed below, sequenced in a study of cytomegalovirus exposure and HLA in healthy donors. The PCR used 60 Vbeta and 13 Jbeta primers. This table comes from immunoSEQ multiplex PCR, and its TCRdb copy is limited to in-frame clones, with some not included. The sample has around 100,000 clones, around three quarters seen once; the top ten hold roughly 5%. Material for sequencing was PBMCs. These receptors were collected from a female donor in good health and CMV-seropositive.

This sequence joins TRBV5-4 and TRBJ1-2; maybe TRBD1 (6 bases). This CDR3 contains 13 residues. Germline V gene lookup returns CDR1 SGHNT and CDR2 YYREEE (reference sequence). V lost 5 bases and J 6 bases, leaving 14 bases between the germline ends. Here the CDR3 DNA reads TGTGCCAGCAGACCACAGGGTTCAGATGGCTACACCTTC. Translation gives CASRPQGSDGYTF. The full variable domain, completed using reference TRBV5-4 and TRBJ1-2, is ETGVTQSPTHLIKTRGQQVTLRCSSQSGHNTVSWYQQALGQGPQFIFQYYREEENGRGNFPPRFSGLQFPNYSSELNVNALELDDSALYLCASRPQGSDGYTFGSGTRLTVV.

CDR3 amino acids: CASSSDRGRDEQFF. In DNA, the CDR3 is TGTGCCAGCAGCTCCGACAGGGGACGGGATGAGCAGTTCTTC. The J gene is TRBJ2-1, the V gene TRBV7-8, with 8 bases identical to TRBD1. There are 14 residues in the CDR3. Unmatched junction bases numbered 7, after V lost 4 bases and J lost 8 bases. Looked up from germline, CDR1 is SGHVS and CDR2 is FQNEAQ.

This clone was picked up a small number of times. V is TRBV7-6 and J is TRBJ1-3; D ambiguous. The germline CDR1 and CDR2 sequences are SGHVS and FNYEAQ. V lost 3 bases and J lost 0, with 18 bases in between. The CDR3 contains 18 residues. The CDR3 spells CASSFGQEKPHSGNTIYF. The CDR3 region has the DNA TGTGCCAGCAGCTTTGGCCAGGAAAAACCGCACTCTGGAAACACCATATATTTT.

V and J are TRBV9 and TRBJ2-3, with D unclear. Trimming shortened V by 4 bases and J by 5 bases, and 11 bases separated the two germline ends. Germline CDR1 and CDR2: SGDLS and YYNGEE. This CDR3 comprises 13 residues. The chain's CDR3 is CASSPAPGDTQYF. The CDR3 DNA follows: TGTGCCAGCAGCCCCGCGCCGGGAGATACGCAGTATTTT.

J is TRBJ1-3 and V is TRBV29-1; D not certain. The CDR3 is made up of 15 amino acids. The germline V gene has CDR1 SQVTM and CDR2 ANQGSEA. Trimming took off 6 bases at V and 0 bases at J, with 15 bases between the two ends. The CDR3 spells CSVPPLYYSGNTIYF. The CDR3 DNA follows: TGCAGCGTCCCTCCCCTATATTACTCTGGAAACACCATATATTTT.

The rearrangement uses TRBV28 and TRBJ2-5, with D perhaps TRBD1 (6 bases). In germline, CDR1 is MDHEN, CDR2 SYDVKM. This CDR3 is 14 amino acids long. Trimming left V 6 bases short and J 4 bases short, with 15 bases between. The DNA of the CDR3 is TGTGCCAGCAGCCCTGCCAGGGGCTCAGAGACCCAGTACTTC. As protein: CASSPARGSETQYF.

The gene calls are TRBV7-2 and TRBJ2-5; D possibly corresponds to TRBD2 (7 bases). V was cut by 0 bases and J by 5 bases, with 19 bases left in between. In germline, CDR1 is SGHTA, CDR2 FQGNSA. The length of the CDR3 is 17 residues. The CDR3 protein is CASSLARGGGARETQYF. CDR3 nucleotide sequence: TGTGCCAGCAGCTTAGCACGCGGAGGGGGGGCAAGGGAGACCCAGTACTTC.

V is TRBV4-1 and J is TRBJ2-1; 7 bases agree with TRBD2. The CDR3 covers 15 residues. The junction had 8 bases not matched to a gene; V was cut back by 2 bases and J by 7 bases. Germline V gives CDR1 MGHRA, CDR2 YSYEKL. The CDR3 DNA reads as TGCGCCAGCAGCCAATTCCCTAGCGGAGGTAATGAGCAGTTCTTC. It yields the protein CASSQFPSGGNEQFF.

This sequence joins TRBV19 and TRBJ2-7; D uncertain. The CDR3 is made up of 13 amino acids. The V gene's germline CDR1 is LNHDA and CDR2 SQIVND (reference sequence). V dropped 6 bases and J dropped 0 bases, with 9 bases sitting between them. The CDR3 bases are TGTGCCAGTAGGCGTTCTAACTCCTACGAGCAGTACTTC. It codes for CASRRSNSYEQYF.

The rearrangement joins TRBV5-7 to TRBJ1-3, with unresolved D. TRBV5-7 is identified as an open reading frame with a role that is uncertain. Trimming left V 2 bases short and J 4 bases short, with 10 bases between. CDR3 size: 14 residues. CDR3 sequence: CASSFVRYGNTIYF. DNA for the CDR3: TGTGCCAGCAGCTTTGTCAGGTACGGAAACACCATATATTTT.

The V and J genes are TRBV6-1 and TRBJ1-4; no clear D gene. This CDR3 comprises 12 residues. The germline CDR1 and CDR2 sequences are MNHNS and SASEGT. Trimming shortened V by 9 bases and J by 11 bases, and 16 bases separated the two germline ends. The chain's CDR3 is CASAGALEKLFF. CDR3 DNA: TGTGCCAGTGCAGGCGCCCTTGAGAAACTGTTTTTT.

The V and J genes are TRBV4-2 and TRBJ1-5, with a possible D match to TRBD1 (6 bases). Germline values: CDR1 LGHNA, CDR2 YNFKEQ. The CDR3 length is 14 residues. V dropped 0 bases and J dropped 7 bases, with 10 bases sitting between them. In DNA, the CDR3 is TGTGCCAGCAGCCAAGAGCGAGGGGGACAGCCCCAGCATTTT. Residues: CASSQERGGQPQHF.

The chain combines TRBV5-4 with TRBJ2-2; D may be TRBD2 (7 bases). The CDR3 loop spans 16 amino acids. V was shortened by 4 bases and J by 6 bases, with 19 bases between the two germline ends. Germline CDR1 SGHNT, CDR2 YYREEE (reference sequence). CDR3 bases: TGTGCCAGCAGCGCCACGGGAGGCAGGGGCTCCGGGGAGCTGTTTTTT. Its protein product is CASSATGGRGSGELFF.

The chain uses TRBV19 and TRBJ2-2, with a weak D call TRBD2 (6 bases). Trimming shortened V by 9 bases and J by 2 bases, and 13 bases separated the two germline ends. Per germline, CDR1 LNHDA and CDR2 SQIVND (reference sequence). This CDR3 has 14 amino acids. The CDR3 DNA is TGTGCCAGCCGAAGCGGGTTTAACACCGGGGAGCTGTTTTTT. It specifies CASRSGFNTGELFF.

CDR3 nucleotides: TGTGCCAGCAGTCCTGCTGGGACAGGACCTGGGAGTGGAAAACTGTTTTTT. As protein: CASSPAGTGPGSGKLFF. This chain uses TRBV28 with TRBJ1-4; TRBD1 aligns across 8 bases. The germline gives CDR1 MDHEN, CDR2 SYDVKM. Losses at the gene ends were 5 bases for V and 10 bases for J; bases not matched to a gene: 18. This CDR3 contains 17 residues.

The rearrangement links TRBV5-5 to TRBJ1-1, with no clear D. V lost 4 bases to trimming and J lost 4 bases, with 8 bases between them. The germline CDR1 and CDR2 sequences are SGHKS and YYEKEE (reference sequence). This CDR3 region has 12 residues. Written as DNA, the CDR3 is TGTGCCAGCAGCGCGCTGGTCACTGAAGCTTTCTTT. It specifies CASSALVTEAFF. Supplemented by reference TRBV5-5 and TRBJ1-1, the full variable domain reads DAGVTQSPTHLIKTRGQQVTLRCSPISGHKSVSWYQQVLGQGPQFIFQYYEKEERGRGNFPDRFSARQFPNYSSELNVNALLLGDSALYLCASSALVTEAFFGQGTRLTVV.

Note on this clone: At one of its ends the junction is not consistent with the germline gene, which may arise from a read error. The V gene is TRBV9, the J gene TRBJ1-4; D is possibly TRBD1 (6 bases). CDR1 SGDLS and CDR2 YYNGEE come from the germline V gene. CDR3 length equals 16 residues. CDR3 region: CTSSLGRTASNEKLFF. The CDR3, as DNA: TGTACCAGCAGCCTAGGGAGGACAGCGAGTAATGAAAAACTGTTTTTT.

The chain uses TRBV7-2 and TRBJ2-7; 7 bases line up with TRBD2. J lost 2 bases, V lost 2 bases, and 6 bases had no gene match. Germline loops: CDR1 SGHTA, CDR2 FQGNSA. The CDR3 is 15 amino acids. CDR3 protein: CASSLIGLVAYEQYF. Here the CDR3 DNA reads TGTGCCAGCAGCTTAATTGGACTAGTGGCCTACGAGCAGTACTTC.